The present TCR beta chain was sequenced within a study of T cells in Graves' hyperthyroidism and ophthalmopathy (dated by TCRdb to about 2019). General notes on the study: Peripheral blood was collected at initial diagnosis, before any treatment. The approximately 97 discovery patients were randomly divided into training and test sets at a 7:3 ratio. The paper describes TCR Vbeta CDR3 sequencing of roughly 130 peripheral blood samples, made up of around 41 ophthalmopathy patients, around 73 hyperthyroidism patients and roughly 17 progressor patients. TCR V-J signatures able to tell the groups apart were searched for in a discovery cohort of some 97 patients, of whom roughly 42 had Graves' ophthalmopathy and roughly 57 had stable Graves' hyperthyroidism. In addition, the study compared T-cell repertoires in thyroid tissue and in blood from five to seven Graves' hyperthyroidism patients. Prospective prediction of ophthalmopathy was tested in an independent validation cohort consisting of roughly 19 hyperthyroidism patients and some 17 patients who later progressed to ophthalmopathy. After sampling, hyperthyroidism patients received methimazole starting at 30 mg daily, and ophthalmopathy patients received high-dose intravenous methylprednisolone.

Summary of the overall study and its limitations: No statistical method was used to set the sample size in advance, and investigators knew the group allocation. In cross-validation, a model built on a 13 V-J signature told ophthalmopathy apart from stable hyperthyroidism with 85% to 90% sensitivity and around 83% specificity, and in testing the same model reached 80%/75%. Most expanded thyroid clonotypes (frequency above 0.001) were also detected in blood, a finding suggesting that blood repertoires may reflect thyroid immune responses. During validation, the model predicted progression to ophthalmopathy a median of approximately 7 months ahead of onset, with around 70% sensitivity and less than 85% specificity.

This clonotype was counted only a few times. What antigen it recognizes has not been identified. The input lacks base qualities; no much larger clone sits a single base away. The TCR beta CDR3 regions were amplified from RNA transcripts. The TCR CDR3 was subjected to a first round of RT-PCR using the HTBI primer set and the Qiagen OneStep RT-PCR kit. A second multiplex PCR round built the libraries, followed by size selection and purification. Libraries were sequenced paired-end with 100 bp reads on an Illumina HiSeq2000. In the source study's methods: SOAPnuke was used to process the raw data, throwing out any read that contained adapters or uncalled bases, had a mean Phred below 15, or lacked an exact constant-primer or identifier match. COPE v1.2.5 was used to merge high-quality paired reads, and clonotypes were defined as unique nucleotide sequences. MiTCR v1.1 was used to align the clonotypes against IMGT TRBV, TRBD and TRBJ reference segments. The analysis included only V-J combinations with a frequency above 0.0001, which together covered over 98% of the repertoires. A TCS score was defined as the ratio between F50 (clonal expansion) and ExV (chaos), using BLOSUM62-based TCRdist between CDR3 peptides within each V-J. Welch's t-statistics and random forest reduced 500 to 650 V-J features to 13, which were used in a naive Bayes classifier (R e1071). The similarity between thyroid and blood repertoires was quantified using the Morisita-Horn index. TCRdb reprocessing: public reads trimmed at Q25 with fastp, clones called with MiXCR, in-frame beta chains kept. Rows are unified per CDR3 protein, each entry keeping the most common DNA and genes. These V and J calls derive from TCRdb rather than the authors' analysis. For this sample there are 600,000 to 700,000 distinct CDR3 sequences; about 15% appear just once. Clones ranked in the top ten supply approximately 4.3% of the sample.

In the ophthalmopathy patients, disease was moderately to severely active, with a Clinical Activity Score of 3 or more, a NOSPECS grade of 4 or more, and a duration of less than 3 months. Exclusion was applied to patients with uncontrolled infections, other autoimmune diseases, pregnancy or lactation. Diagnoses were based on clinical symptoms, serum thyroxine and TRAb, thyroid ultrasound and orbital computed tomography. PBMCs were isolated from around 10 ml of fresh peripheral blood by Ficoll-Paque density gradient centrifugation. Total RNA was extracted with Trizol reagent, and quality was checked on an Agilent 2100 Bioanalyzer. V is pared back by 5 bases and J by 9 bases, with 11 bases lying between the germline termini. The CDR3 sequence holds 12 residues, the cysteine and phenylalanine included. The only DNA kept is the CDR3, 36 bases in frame from the first base. The germline V gene gives CDR1 as MDHEN and CDR2 as SYDVKM.

This receptor was obtained from a woman aged 40 to 50 with Graves' ophthalmopathy. The sequence joins TRBV28 to TRBJ2-4, with TRBD2 tentatively as D gene (5 bases match). The sample taken for sequencing was blood. The CDR3 reads as follows: CASSTTRIIQYF. The DNA reads TGTGCCAGCAGTACCACTAGGATCATTCAGTACTTC.